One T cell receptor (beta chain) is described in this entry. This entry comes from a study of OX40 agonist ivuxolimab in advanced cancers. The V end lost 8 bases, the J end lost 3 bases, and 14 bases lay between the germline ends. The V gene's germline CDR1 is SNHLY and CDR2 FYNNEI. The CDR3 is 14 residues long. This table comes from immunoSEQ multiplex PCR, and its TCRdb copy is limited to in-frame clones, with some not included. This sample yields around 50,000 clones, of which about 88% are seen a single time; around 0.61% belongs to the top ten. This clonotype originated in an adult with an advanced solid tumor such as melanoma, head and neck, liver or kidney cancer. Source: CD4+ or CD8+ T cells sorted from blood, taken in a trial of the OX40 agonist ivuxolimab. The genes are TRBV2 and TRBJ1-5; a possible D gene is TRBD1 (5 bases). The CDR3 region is CASRAGQHNQPQHF. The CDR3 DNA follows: TGTGCCAGCCGAGCGGGGCAGCACAATCAGCCCCAGCATTTT.